The 27 T cell receptor beta chains in this list originate from one sample, sequenced in a study of tumor and adjacent non-tumor tissue in lung cancer. No cell sorting was done before RNA was extracted from the tissue. More than 3 cm separated this lung sample from the edge of the tumor. Three rounds of nested PCR, following a modified ARM-PCR protocol, produced the TCRbeta library. Via MiXCR, TCRdb re-called the multiplex PCR reads, giving one row per CDR3 protein. The data show some 100,000 distinct CDR3 sequences, with about 62% seen just once and roughly a fifth held by the top ten. The sequencing sample was made of distant non-tumor lung tissue. Receptors originate from a man aged 30-40 years with non-small cell lung cancer.

The J gene is TRBJ2-7, the V gene TRBV6-6; TRBD1 is a possible D gene (6 bases). The end of the DNA aligns better with TRBJ2-1, so the J call may be wrong. Germline values: CDR1 MNHNY, CDR2 SVGAGI (reference sequence). The CDR3 sequence is 13 residues long. The CDR3 DNA follows: TGTGCCATCCACCTGGACAGCGCCTACGAGCAGTTCTTC. Its protein is CAIHLDSAYEQFF.

In this sample, this clonotype turned up a few times. This may stem from a read error, because a much larger clone lies one nucleotide away. J is TRBJ1-5 and V is TRBV12-3 or TRBV12-4; TRBD1 is a possible D gene (5 bases). The CDR3 runs 14 residues. Here the CDR3 reads CANSPQGYNQPQHF. DNA for the CDR3: TGTGCCAACAGTCCTCAGGGCTACAATCAGCCCCAGCATTTT.

The chain employs TRBV11-2 and TRBJ1-4; the D gene is possibly TRBD1 (5 bases). CDR3 length: 16 amino acids. CDR1 is SGHAT and CDR2 is FQNNGV in the germline V gene. CDR3 loop: CTGSAIDSATNEKLFF. The DNA for the CDR3 is TGTACCGGCAGCGCCATCGACAGTGCAACTAATGAAAAACTGTTTTTT.

This clonotype was picked up a small number of times. This may be a read error: a much more frequent sequence differs by one nucleotide. The chain links TRBV12-3 or TRBV12-4 to TRBJ1-1; the D gene is possibly TRBD1 (5 bases). The CDR3 has 15 amino acids. The CDR3 loop reads CVSSGQGRARTEAFF. CDR3 coding DNA: TGTGTCAGCAGTGGACAAGGTCGTGCTAGAACTGAAGCTTTCTTT.

The table lists this clonotype with a count of one. An end of the junction does not agree with germline; a read error may underlie this. The rearrangement links TRBV29-1 to TRBJ2-7; D assignment may be TRBD1 or TRBD2 (6 bases each). The CDR3 sequence is 17 residues long. Looked up from germline, CDR1 is SQVTM and CDR2 is ANQGSEA. CDR3 in amino acids: CNVDSPDGIGGGCEHYF. The CDR3 bases are TGCAACGTTGATTCGCCCGACGGAATAGGGGGAGGCTGCGAGCACTACTTC.

The rearrangement joins TRBV20-1 to TRBJ2-1; a weak D match, TRBD1 (6 bases). The CDR3 contains 13 residues. Trimming pared 4 bases from V and 10 bases from J, leaving 17 bases between. Per germline, CDR1 DFQATT and CDR2 SNEGSKA (reference sequence). The CDR3 here is CSAISTGSHEQFF. Written as DNA, the CDR3 is TGCAGTGCTATCTCGACAGGATCACACGAGCAGTTCTTC.

Note on this clonotype: One junction end does not reproduce the germline sequence, and a read error may be involved. The chain recombines TRBV20-1 with TRBJ2-1; TRBD2 matches at 8 bases. The V gene's germline CDR1 is DFQATT and CDR2 SNEGSKA (reference sequence). This CDR3 is 14 amino acids long. The CDR3 DNA is TGCAATGCTACCCGGGTAGCGGGAAGCGATGAGCAGTTCTTC. Its translation: CNATRVAGSDEQFF.

This clonotype occurred a few times. The genes are TRBV5-6 and TRBJ2-3, with 8 bases that match TRBD2. In germline, CDR1 is SGHDT, CDR2 YYEEEE. V lost 0 bases, J lost 7 bases, and 10 bases stayed unmatched. The CDR3 totals 16 residues. The CDR3, as DNA: TGTGCCAGCAGCTTGGCTCTAGCGGGCATCTGGAATACGCAGTATTTT. It codes for CASSLALAGIWNTQYF. Complete variable domain (other parts from reference TRBV5-6 and TRBJ2-3): DAGVTQSPTHLIKTRGQQVTLRCSPKSGHDTVSWYQQALGQGPQFIFQYYEEEERQRGNFPDRFSGHQFPNYSSELNVNALLLGDSALYLCASSLALAGIWNTQYFGPGTRLTVL.

This clonotype was counted only a few times. This chain links TRBV11-2 with TRBJ1-4, with D unresolved. Looked up from germline, CDR1 is SGHAT and CDR2 is FQNNGV. The CDR3 length is 12 residues. Written as DNA, the CDR3 is TGTCTCAGCAGCGCTAACATAGGGAAACTGTTTTTT. Amino acid sequence: CLSSANIGKLFF.

This clonotype was seen only a few times. A much larger clone differs by one base, so this may be a read error. The chain joins TRBV20-1 to TRBJ2-4, with D possibly TRBD2 on 5 matching bases. CDR1 and CDR2 from the germline V gene are DFQATT and SNEGSKA (reference sequence). The CDR3 is 15 amino acids. CDR3 protein: CGAREAVAGKNIQYF. CDR3 bases: TGCGGTGCTAGAGAAGCGGTAGCTGGCAAAAACATTCAGTACTTC.

This clonotype is a singleton in its sample. The junction departs from germline at one end; a sequencing error may be responsible. V is TRBV6-5 and J is TRBJ2-5; 9 bases agree with TRBD1. Germline CDR1 MNHEY, CDR2 SVGAGI. The CDR3 is 13 amino acids. The CDR3 DNA reads TGTGCCAACAGTTGGGACAGGGAGGGGACCCAGTACTTC. Protein: CANSWDREGTQYF.

The rearrangement joins TRBV20-1 to TRBJ2-3; 7 positions match TRBD2. Germline trimming cut 7 bases from V and 12 bases from J; bases unmatched to any gene: 19. Germline CDR1 and CDR2: DFQATT and SNEGSKA (reference sequence). The length of the CDR3 is 14 residues. The CDR3 loop is CSVASGPSTDKQYF. DNA of the CDR3: TGCAGTGTAGCTAGCGGACCTAGCACAGATAAACAGTATTTT.

V gene TRBV20-1 combines with J gene TRBJ2-1, with TRBD2 matching over 8 bases. This CDR3 is 12 amino acids long. Germline V CDR1 and CDR2: DFQATT, SNEGSKA (reference sequence). The CDR3 spells CSLSGNDAEQFF. The DNA of the CDR3 is TGCAGCCTTAGCGGGAACGACGCTGAGCAGTTCTTC.

Points on this clonotype: One end of the junction fails to match germline, which may point to a read error. This chain joins TRBV12-3 or TRBV12-4 and TRBJ2-2; 9 bases map to TRBD2. The CDR3 sequence is 18 residues long. The CDR3 nucleotides read TGTGCCAGCAATTTGGAGTACGGGACTAGCAGGGCGGCCGGGGAGCTGGTTTTT. Its translation is CASNLEYGTSRAAGELVF.

As regards this clonotype: Germline is not matched at one junction end, which may reflect a read error. This chain joins TRBV11-3 and TRBJ2-2; D assignment may be TRBD1 or TRBD2 (5 bases each). The CDR3 consists of 12 residues. Germline V gene data show CDR1 as SGHNT and CDR2 as YENEEA. The CDR3 region is CASGDLSGELFF. The DNA for the CDR3 is TGTGCCAGCGGGGACCTCTCCGGGGAGCTGTTTTTC.

Details on this clonotype: Relative to the germline gene, one junction end is altered; a read error may explain this. This rearrangement joins TRBV20-1 to TRBJ2-4; D possibly corresponds to TRBD2 (5 bases). Germline V gene data show CDR1 as DFQATT and CDR2 as SNEGSKA (reference sequence). The CDR3 runs 15 residues. In DNA form, the CDR3 reads TGCAGTGCTAGCGTGGTAGGGAGAACCAAAAACATTCAATACTTC. It codes for CSASVVGRTKNIQYF.

Of note for this clonotype: This could be a read error, since a much larger clone is one nucleotide away. V and J are TRBV4-2 and TRBJ2-7; D unclear. Per germline, CDR1 LGHNA and CDR2 YNFKEQ. The CDR3 has 15 residues. CDR3 DNA: TGTGCCAGCAGGCAAGAAGAGTTTAGTACCTACGAGCAGTACTTC. As protein: CASRQEEFSTYEQYF.

As regards this clonotype: The junction departs from germline at one end; a sequencing error may be responsible. The V call is TRBV5-1, the J call TRBJ1-1; D not certain. CDR3 length equals 14 residues. CDR1 and CDR2 (germline): SGHRS, YFSETQ. The CDR3 nucleotides read TGCGCCAGCAGCTTGGACTCCTTAACGAGTGAGGCTATCTTT. This translates into CASSLDSLTSEAIF.

With regard to this clonotype: A much larger clonotype is one base distant, so this may be a read error. The chain joins TRBV12-3 or TRBV12-4 to TRBJ2-7; 7 bases match TRBD1. J gave up 6 bases and V 4 bases, and 3 bases lay outside the gene matches. The CDR3 sequence is 12 residues long. The CDR3 nucleotides are TGTGCCAGCAGTTCGACAGGGTTCGAGCAGTACTTC. The encoded protein is CASSSTGFEQYF.

This clonotype was found a few times. The chain combines TRBV11-2 with TRBJ2-5; 7 nucleotides agree with TRBD1. The germline V gene has CDR1 SGHAT and CDR2 FQNNGV. The CDR3 runs to 15 residues. The V segment lost 5 bases and the J segment 2 bases; nucleotides outside the gene matches: 8. CDR3 loop: CASSPGQSLQETQYF. Here the CDR3 DNA reads TGTGCCAGCAGCCCGGGACAGTCATTGCAAGAGACCCAGTACTTC.

This clonotype showed up many times. The J gene is TRBJ1-6, the V gene TRBV12-3 or TRBV12-4; unclear D gene. This CDR3 spans 15 amino acids. With 5 bases removed from V and 3 bases from J, the gap between germline ends came to 11 bases. CDR3 DNA sequence: TGTGCCAGCAGTGACCCATTGGGCTATAATTCACCCCTCCACTTT. Protein sequence: CASSDPLGYNSPLHF.

Points on this clonotype: An end of the junction does not agree with germline; a read error may underlie this. The chain carries TRBV11-1 and TRBJ1-2; D call uncertain. CDR3 length: 13 residues. In germline, CDR1 is SGHAT, CDR2 FQDESV (reference sequence). DNA for the CDR3: TGTGCCAGTAGCTTCAATCTTGTGTATGGCTACACCTTC. Amino acid sequence: CASSFNLVYGYTF.

The chain recombines TRBV5-4 with TRBJ2-2; possible D gene TRBD1, 6 bases. This CDR3 is built from 16 residues. Trimming removed 0 bases from V and 2 bases from J, with 11 bases in between. Germline V lookup: CDR1 SGHNT, CDR2 YYREEE (reference sequence). The CDR3 nucleotides are TGTGCCAGCAGCTTGGGGGTAGGGGGTAACACCGGGGAGCTGTTTTTT. This sequence encodes CASSLGVGGNTGELFF.

A note on this clonotype: The germline gene is not matched at one end of the junction; a read error may be the cause. For the CDR3, the DNA is TGTGCCAGCACTACCGGAAGGCTTCCCTACATCCAGTACTTC. This encodes CASTTGRLPYIQYF. The chain carries TRBV11-1 and TRBJ2-4, with unresolved D. This CDR3 has 14 residues. Germline assignment: CDR1 SGHAT and CDR2 FQDESV (reference sequence).

This clonotype turned up a few times. DNA of the CDR3: TGCGCCAGCAGCCGGGGGGGAGACAGGGGAGAGGAGCAGTTCTTC. Residues: CASSRGGDRGEEQFF. The gene calls are TRBV5-1 and TRBJ2-1; D tentatively fits TRBD1 or TRBD2 (8 bases each). The CDR3 contains 15 residues. Trimming removed 4 bases from V and 10 bases from J, with 21 bases in between. The germline gives CDR1 SGHRS, CDR2 YFSETQ.

The sample holds many counts of this clonotype. The chain links TRBV29-1 to TRBJ2-1; TRBD2 matches 11 bases. Per germline, CDR1 SQVTM and CDR2 ANQGSEA. This CDR3 has 13 amino acids. V lost 4 bases, J lost 6 bases, and 2 bases stayed unmatched. The CDR3 loop is CSVGGLAGNEQFF. CDR3 DNA sequence: TGCAGCGTTGGCGGACTAGCGGGCAATGAGCAGTTCTTC.

Of note for this clonotype: A single base separates this from a much larger clone, so it may be a read error. The rearrangement links TRBV20-1 to TRBJ2-1, with D perhaps matching TRBD2 (5 bases). In germline, CDR1 is DFQATT, CDR2 SNEGSKA (reference sequence). CDR3 length equals 14 residues. The CDR3 DNA is TGCAATGCTAGGACGGGGTTGTCCTACAATGAGCAGTTCTTC. Translation: CNARTGLSYNEQFF.